This entry concerns a single TCR beta chain. This record comes from a study of blood T cell repertoires in COVID-19. At the level of the study: Acute-phase and convalescent COVID-19 samples originated in the United States, Italy and Spain. PBMCs, B-cell-depleted T cells, or T cells provided the cDNA or gDNA that made up the material.

The germline gives CDR1 SGHNT, CDR2 YYREEE (reference sequence). This CDR3 has 14 residues. V was pared by 5 bases and J by 1 base, with 12 bases between. Seattle's enrolled individuals joined amid active infection and were then monitored longitudinally. Original processing notes: Estimated nucleated cell counts came from reference gene primer amplification. Assay used: immunoSEQ multiplex PCR; TCRdb lists only in-frame clones, some missing. The V and J calls and clone size come from that table; D and trimming were worked out from the DNA. The sample contains around 250,000 clones, 80% to 90% of which appear only once.

The specimen was peripheral blood. The J gene is TRBJ1-1, the V gene TRBV5-4; D gene uncertain. The TCR originated in a woman in her seventies with COVID-19, enrolled during active disease. The CDR3 bases are TGTGCCAGCAGTCATATACACAAGAACACTGAAGCTTTCTTT. Translated, it gives CASSHIHKNTEAFF.